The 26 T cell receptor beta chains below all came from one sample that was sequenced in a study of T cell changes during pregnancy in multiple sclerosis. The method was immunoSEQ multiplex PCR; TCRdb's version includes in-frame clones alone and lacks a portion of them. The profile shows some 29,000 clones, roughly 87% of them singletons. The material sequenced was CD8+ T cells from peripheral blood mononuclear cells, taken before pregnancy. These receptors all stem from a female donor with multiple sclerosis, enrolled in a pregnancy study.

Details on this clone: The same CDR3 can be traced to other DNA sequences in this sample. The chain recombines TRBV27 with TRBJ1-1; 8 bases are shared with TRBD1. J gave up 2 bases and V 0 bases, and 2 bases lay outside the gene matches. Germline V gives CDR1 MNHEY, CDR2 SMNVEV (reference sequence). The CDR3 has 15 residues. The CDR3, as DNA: TGTGCCAGCAGTTTATCAGCAGGGGGCAACACTGAAGCTTTCTTT. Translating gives CASSLSAGGNTEAFF.

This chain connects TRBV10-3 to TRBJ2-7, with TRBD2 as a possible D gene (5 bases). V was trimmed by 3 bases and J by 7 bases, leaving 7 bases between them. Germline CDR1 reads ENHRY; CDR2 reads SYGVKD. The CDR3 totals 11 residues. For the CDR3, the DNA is TGTGCCATCAGTGAATCGGGGGAGCAGTACTTC. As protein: CAISESGEQYF.

This CDR3 is CASSLAQLLATNEKLFF. The CDR3 nucleotides are TGTGCCAGCAGCTTGGCACAACTATTGGCAACTAATGAAAAACTGTTTTTT. V usage is TRBV5-5 and J usage is TRBJ1-4; D is undetermined. The CDR3 covers 17 residues. V lost 0 bases and J 0 bases, leaving 12 bases between the germline ends. Germline values: CDR1 SGHKS, CDR2 YYEKEE (reference sequence).

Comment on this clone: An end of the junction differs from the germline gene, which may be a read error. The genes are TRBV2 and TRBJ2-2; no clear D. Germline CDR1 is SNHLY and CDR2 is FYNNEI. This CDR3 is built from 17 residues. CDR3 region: CASSEDDSSLNTGELFF. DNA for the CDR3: TGTGCCAGCAGCGAAGACGATAGTAGTCTGAACACCGGGGAGCTGTTTTTT. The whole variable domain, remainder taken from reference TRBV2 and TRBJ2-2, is EPEVTQTPSHQVTQMGQEVILRCVPISNHLYFYWYRQILGQKVEFLVSFYNNEISEKSEIFDDQFSVERPDGSNFTLKIRSTKLEDSAMYFCASSEDDSSLNTGELFFGEGSRLTVL.

The DNA for the CDR3 is TGTGCCAGCACGGGGAGGAGCTCCTACGAGCAGTACTTC. Protein sequence: CASTGRSSYEQYF. The V gene is TRBV6-1, the J gene TRBJ2-7; a possible D gene is TRBD2 (6 bases). Germline V gene sequence: CDR1 MNHNS, CDR2 SASEGT. There are 13 residues in the CDR3. Trimming took 7 bases from V and 0 from J, leaving 10 bases between them.

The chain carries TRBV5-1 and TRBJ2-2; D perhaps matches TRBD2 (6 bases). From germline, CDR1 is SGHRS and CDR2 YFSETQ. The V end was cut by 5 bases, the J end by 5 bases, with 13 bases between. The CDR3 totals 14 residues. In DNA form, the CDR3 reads TGCGCCAGCAGTGGAGGGCGATGGACCGGGGAGCTGTTTTTT. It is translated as CASSGGRWTGELFF.

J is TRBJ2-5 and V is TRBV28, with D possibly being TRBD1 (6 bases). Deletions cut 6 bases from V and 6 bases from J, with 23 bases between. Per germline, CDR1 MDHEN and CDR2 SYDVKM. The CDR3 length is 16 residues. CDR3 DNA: TGTGCCAGCAGCCCCTCCTCCTATCTAGGGGGAAAGACCCAGTACTTC. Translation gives CASSPSSYLGGKTQYF.

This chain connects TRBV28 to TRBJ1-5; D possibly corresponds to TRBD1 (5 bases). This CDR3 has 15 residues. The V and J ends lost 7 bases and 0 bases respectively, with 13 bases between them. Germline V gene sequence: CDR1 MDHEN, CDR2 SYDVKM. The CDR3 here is CASTRMTVSNQPQHF. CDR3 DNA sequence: TGTGCCAGCACCCGGATGACAGTTAGCAATCAGCCCCAGCATTTT.

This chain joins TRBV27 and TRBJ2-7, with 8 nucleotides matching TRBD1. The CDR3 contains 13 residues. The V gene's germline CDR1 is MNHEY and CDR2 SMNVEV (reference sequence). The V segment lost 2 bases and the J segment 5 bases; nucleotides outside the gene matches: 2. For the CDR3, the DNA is TGTGCCAGCAGTTTAGACAGGGGTCACGAGCAGTACTTC. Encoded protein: CASSLDRGHEQYF.

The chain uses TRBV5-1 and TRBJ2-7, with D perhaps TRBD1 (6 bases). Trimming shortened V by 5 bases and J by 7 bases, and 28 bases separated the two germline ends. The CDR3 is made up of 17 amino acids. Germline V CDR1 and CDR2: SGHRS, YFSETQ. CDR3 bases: TGCGCCAGCAGGCGAGGACAGACGACTACCTTCTACGAGGAGCAGTACTTC. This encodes CASRRGQTTTFYEEQYF.

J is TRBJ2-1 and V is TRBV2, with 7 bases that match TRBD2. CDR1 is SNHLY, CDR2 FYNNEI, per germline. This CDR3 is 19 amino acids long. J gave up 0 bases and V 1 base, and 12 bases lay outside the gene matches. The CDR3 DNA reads TGTGCCAGCAGTGAAGGGGTTGTGGGGGGGGTGAGCTCCTACAATGAGCAGTTCTTC. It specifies CASSEGVVGGVSSYNEQFF.

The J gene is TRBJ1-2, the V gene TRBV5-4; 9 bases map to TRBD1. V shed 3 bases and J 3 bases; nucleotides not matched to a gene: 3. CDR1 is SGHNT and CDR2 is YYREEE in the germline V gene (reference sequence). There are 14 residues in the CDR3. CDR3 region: CASSSRTGDYGYTF. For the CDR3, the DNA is TGTGCCAGCAGCTCGAGGACAGGGGACTATGGCTACACCTTC. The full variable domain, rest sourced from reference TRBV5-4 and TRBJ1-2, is ETGVTQSPTHLIKTRGQQVTLRCSSQSGHNTVSWYQQALGQGPQFIFQYYREEENGRGNFPPRFSGLQFPNYSSELNVNALELDDSALYLCASSSRTGDYGYTFGSGTRLTVV.

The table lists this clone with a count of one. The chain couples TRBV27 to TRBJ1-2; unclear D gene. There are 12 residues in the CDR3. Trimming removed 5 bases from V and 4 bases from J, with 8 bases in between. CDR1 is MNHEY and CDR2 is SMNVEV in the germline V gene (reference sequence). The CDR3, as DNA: TGTGCCAGCAGTACCTTCGGCTATGGCTACACCTTC. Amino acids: CASSTFGYGYTF.

CDR3 region: CASSYRSRTFYGYTF. The CDR3 bases are TGTGCCAGCAGTTACCGGTCCCGAACTTTCTATGGCTACACCTTC. The genes are TRBV27 and TRBJ1-2, with D hard to call. V was shortened by 4 bases and J by 4 bases, with 16 bases between the two germline ends. Germline V gene sequence: CDR1 MNHEY, CDR2 SMNVEV (reference sequence). This CDR3 contains 15 residues.

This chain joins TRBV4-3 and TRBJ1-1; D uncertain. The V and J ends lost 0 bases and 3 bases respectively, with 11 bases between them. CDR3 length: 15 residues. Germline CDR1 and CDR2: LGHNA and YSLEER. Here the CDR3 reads CASSQDRSPDTEAFF. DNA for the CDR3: TGCGCCAGCAGCCAAGATAGATCGCCGGACACTGAAGCTTTCTTT.

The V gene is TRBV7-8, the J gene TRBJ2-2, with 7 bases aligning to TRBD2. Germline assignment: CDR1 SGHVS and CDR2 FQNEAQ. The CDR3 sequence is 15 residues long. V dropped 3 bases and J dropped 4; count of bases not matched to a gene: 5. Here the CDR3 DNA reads TGTGCCAGCAGCTTCGGCGGGAGAGGCACCGGGGAGCTGTTTTTT. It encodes CASSFGGRGTGELFF.

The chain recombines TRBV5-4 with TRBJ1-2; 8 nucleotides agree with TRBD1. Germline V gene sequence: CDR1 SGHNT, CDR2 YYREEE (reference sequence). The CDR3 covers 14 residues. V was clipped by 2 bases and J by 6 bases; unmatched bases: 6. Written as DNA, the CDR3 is TGTGCCAGCAGCTTCAAGACAGGGGAAAATGGCTACACCTTC. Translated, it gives CASSFKTGENGYTF.

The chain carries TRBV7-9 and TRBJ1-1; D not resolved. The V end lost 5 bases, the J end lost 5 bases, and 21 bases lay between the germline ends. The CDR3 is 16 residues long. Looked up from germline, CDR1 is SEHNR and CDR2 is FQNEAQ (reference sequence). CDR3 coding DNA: TGTGCCAGCAGCCAATCGTTTGGGCCTGTCGGTACTGAAGCTTTCTTT. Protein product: CASSQSFGPVGTEAFF.

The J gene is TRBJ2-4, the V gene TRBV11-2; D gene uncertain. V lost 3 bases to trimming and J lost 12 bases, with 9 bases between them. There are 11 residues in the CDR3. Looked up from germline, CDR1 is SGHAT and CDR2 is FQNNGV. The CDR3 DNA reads TGTGCCAGCAGCTTGGCGGTAACTCAGTACTTC. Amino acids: CASSLAVTQYF.

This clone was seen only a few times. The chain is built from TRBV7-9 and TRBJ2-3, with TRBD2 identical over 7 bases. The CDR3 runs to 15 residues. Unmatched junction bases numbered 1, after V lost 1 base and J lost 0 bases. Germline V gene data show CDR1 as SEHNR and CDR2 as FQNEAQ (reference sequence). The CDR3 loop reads CASSLGRESTDTQYF. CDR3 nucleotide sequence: TGTGCCAGCAGCTTAGGGCGGGAGAGCACAGATACGCAGTATTTT.

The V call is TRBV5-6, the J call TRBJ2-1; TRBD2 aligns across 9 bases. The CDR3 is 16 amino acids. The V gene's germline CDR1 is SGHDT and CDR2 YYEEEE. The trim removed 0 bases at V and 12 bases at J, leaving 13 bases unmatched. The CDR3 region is CASSLGGSGSRLGQFF. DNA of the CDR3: TGTGCCAGCAGCTTGGGGGGTAGCGGGAGTAGGCTAGGGCAGTTCTTC.

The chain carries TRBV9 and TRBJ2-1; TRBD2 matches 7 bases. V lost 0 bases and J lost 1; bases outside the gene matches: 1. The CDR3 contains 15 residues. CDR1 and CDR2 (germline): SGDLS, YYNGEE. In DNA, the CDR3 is TGTGCCAGCAGCGTAGGGGGGGGTTCCTACAATGAGCAGTTCTTC. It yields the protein CASSVGGGSYNEQFF.

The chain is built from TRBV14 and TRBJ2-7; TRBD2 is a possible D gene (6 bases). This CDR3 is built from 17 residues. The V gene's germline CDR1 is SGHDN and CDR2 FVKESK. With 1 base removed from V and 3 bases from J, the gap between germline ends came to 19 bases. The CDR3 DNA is TGTGCCAGCAGCCAAGTTCGTTCCGGGGGTAAGGGCTACGAGCAGTACTTC. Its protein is CASSQVRSGGKGYEQYF.

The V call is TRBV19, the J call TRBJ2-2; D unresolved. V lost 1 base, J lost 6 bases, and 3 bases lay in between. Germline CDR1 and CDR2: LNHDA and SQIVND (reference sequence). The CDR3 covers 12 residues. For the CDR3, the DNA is TGTGCCAGTAGTATAGCGGCCGGGGAGCTGTTTTTT. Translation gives CASSIAAGELFF. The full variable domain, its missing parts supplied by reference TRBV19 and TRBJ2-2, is DGGITQSPKYLFRKEGQNVTLSCEQNLNHDAMYWYRQDPGQGLRLIYYSQIVNDFQKGDIAEGYSVSREKKESFPLTVTSAQKNPTAFYLCASSIAAGELFFGEGSRLTVL.

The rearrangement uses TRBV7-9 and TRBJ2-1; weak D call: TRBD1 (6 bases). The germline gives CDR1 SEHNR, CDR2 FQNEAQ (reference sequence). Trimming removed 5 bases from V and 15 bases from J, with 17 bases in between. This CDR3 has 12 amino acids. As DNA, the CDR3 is TGTGCCAGCAGCAAACAGGGTCGGACCCCGTTCTTC. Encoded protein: CASSKQGRTPFF. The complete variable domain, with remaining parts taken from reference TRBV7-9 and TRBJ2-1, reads DTGVSQNPRHKITKRGQNVTFRCDPISEHNRLYWYRQTLGQGPEFLTYFQNEAQLEKSRLLSDRFSAERPKGSFSTLEIQRTEQGDSAMYLCASSKQGRTPFFGPGTRLTVL.

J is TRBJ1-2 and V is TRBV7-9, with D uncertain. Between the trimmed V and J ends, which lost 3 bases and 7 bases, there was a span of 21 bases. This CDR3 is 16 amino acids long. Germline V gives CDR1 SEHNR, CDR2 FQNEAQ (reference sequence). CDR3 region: CASSFTLQVNSGGYTF. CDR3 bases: TGTGCCAGCAGCTTCACTTTGCAGGTCAATTCTGGTGGCTACACCTTC.